Sequencing of this TCR beta chain was carried out in a study of blood T cell repertoires in COVID-19. Study-level information: Spain, Italy and the United States supplied samples that represented acute and convalescent COVID-19. Nucleic acid was either cDNA or gDNA, and it came from T cells, B-cell-depleted T cells, or PBMCs.

Individuals aged roughly 18 to 100 years were recruited from approximately 24 US areas. This clone was picked up one time. Because it lacks the conserved phenylalanine or tryptophan at the end, this CDR3 is likely a read error. The limits of the CDR3 on the DNA are not certain, so only TCRdb's listed CDR3 is given. Germline CDR1 and CDR2: SGHRS and YFSETQ. The CDR3 is 9 residues long, counting both termini. Profiling relied on immunoSEQ multiplex PCR, and the TCRdb table lists in-frame clones only, not all of them. The repertoire holds approximately 390,000 clones, with over 75% as singletons. The sequence was collected from a woman aged 35 to 49 with acute COVID-19. The sample taken for sequencing was PBMCs or T cells enriched from blood (not recorded which). The chain joins TRBV5-1 to TRBJ1-1; the D call in the table, TRBD1, was not verified against the DNA. The CDR3 sequence is CASDLQGGI.